This T cell receptor (beta chain) comes out of a study of beta chain features in type 1 diabetes. As for the study in general: Sorted cells numbering around 100,000,000 were examined across all samples.

The germline gives CDR1 LNHDA, CDR2 SQIVND (reference sequence). V was cut by 9 bases and J by 5 bases, with 16 bases left in between. The CDR3 covers 13 residues. This clone came up a few times. Its antigen is not known. Study observations and caveats: Moderate but significant shortening of TCRB CDR3s was recorded in all four CD4+ subsets from Type 1 diabetes patients. A PCR bias possibly favoring shorter templates would apply equally to patients and controls.

Sorting of CD4+ naive, central memory, regulatory and stem cell-like memory cells was performed via CD45RO/CCR7/CD25/CD127/CD95/CD27. TCRB transcripts that were expressed got sequenced, as all of the isolated RNA had been reverse transcribed. The method was immunoSEQ multiplex PCR; TCRdb's version includes in-frame clones alone and lacks a portion of them. The top ten clones hold around 0.44% of a sample with 310,000 or so clones, roughly 8% of them seen once. V gene TRBV19 combines with J gene TRBJ1-2; the D gene is possibly TRBD1 (5 bases). Sequenced input: central memory CD4+ T cells from blood. The clonotype was recovered from a woman between 18 and 30 years old in good health. In DNA, the CDR3 is TGTGCCAGCCGGGACGTTTCGAGGTATGGCTACACCTTC. Protein product: CASRDVSRYGYTF.